The 25 T cell receptor beta chains reported below all come from one sample, sequenced in a study of T-cell reconstitution after alpha-beta-depleted transplantation in children. Using unique molecular identifiers, the investigators prepared the TCRbeta library. Via MiXCR, TCRdb re-called the PCR reads, giving one row per CDR3 protein. This sample has almost 500,000 distinct CDR3 sequences, with around 13% found just once. Sequencing used PBMCs from the stem cell graft donor, obtained from the stem cell graft. These receptors came from a human donor who donated a stem cell graft to a child with combined immunodeficiency.

This clonotype was detected ten times or more. The V and J genes are TRBV20-1 and TRBJ2-3; maybe TRBD2 (5 bases). V gave up 2 bases and J gave up 0 bases, with 18 bases separating them. Germline assignment: CDR1 DFQATT and CDR2 SNEGSKA (reference sequence). This CDR3 comprises 17 residues. CDR3 bases: TGCAGTGCTAGAAACCCACGGGATGATGCTAGCACAGATACGCAGTATTTT. It specifies CSARNPRDDASTDTQYF.

The rearrangement joins TRBV5-5 to TRBJ2-7; D uncertain. Germline V gene lookup returns CDR1 SGHKS and CDR2 YYEKEE (reference sequence). The CDR3 totals 12 residues. V was pared by 1 base and J by 9 bases, with 11 bases between. CDR3 loop: CASSLYGSGQYF. DNA for the CDR3: TGTGCCAGCAGCTTGTACGGGTCCGGGCAGTACTTC.

This clonotype was recorded many times. The CDR3 DNA reads as TGTGCCAGCAGCCAGACCCCAGGGGATCAGTATTTT. Its translation is CASSQTPGDQYF. The chain couples TRBV7-2 to TRBJ2-3; TRBD1 is a possible D gene (6 bases). Trimming cost V 5 bases and J 12 bases, with 15 bases left between them. This CDR3 spans 12 amino acids. Germline CDR1 and CDR2: SGHTA and FQGNSA.

This clonotype came up many times. The J gene is TRBJ1-4, the V gene TRBV12-3 or TRBV12-4, with D unresolved. Trimming pared 6 bases from V and 7 bases from J, leaving 12 bases between. The length of the CDR3 is 13 residues. DNA of the CDR3: TGTGCCAGCAGCCAACCCTCGATTGAAAAACTGTTTTTT. Translated: CASSQPSIEKLFF.

This clonotype was detected many times. This chain connects TRBV29-1 to TRBJ2-5, with 7 positions matching TRBD1. The V and J ends lost 7 bases and 4 bases, in that order; junction bases with no gene match: 9. Germline CDR1 reads SQVTM; CDR2 reads ANQGSEA. The CDR3 has 13 amino acids. The CDR3 DNA is TGCAGCGCAGACGACAGGGACGGAGAGACCCAGTACTTC. As protein: CSADDRDGETQYF.

This rearrangement joins TRBV20-1 to TRBJ1-1, with 7 bases identical to TRBD1. Per the germline V gene, CDR1 is DFQATT and CDR2 is SNEGSKA (reference sequence). V lost 3 bases to trimming and J lost 4 bases; unmatched junction nucleotides: 8. The CDR3 has 14 amino acids. DNA for the CDR3: TGCAGTGCTAGTCCTCGAACAGGGGTCACTGAAGCTTTCTTT. Protein: CSASPRTGVTEAFF.

This clonotype was counted only a few times. This chain uses TRBV4-3 with TRBJ2-3; D might be TRBD1 or TRBD2, each matching 6 bases. The CDR3 contains 15 residues. Germline V gene sequence: CDR1 LGHNA, CDR2 YSLEER. The ends were cut back, 0 bases at V and 4 bases at J, with 11 bases in the middle. This CDR3 is CASSQEAGEADTQYF. The CDR3 DNA is TGCGCCAGCAGCCAAGAAGCAGGGGAGGCAGATACGCAGTATTTT.

This chain connects TRBV28 to TRBJ2-3; 7 bases agree with TRBD1. This CDR3 comprises 15 residues. From germline, CDR1 is MDHEN and CDR2 SYDVKM. V shed 7 bases and J 4 bases; nucleotides not matched to a gene: 11. The CDR3 DNA reads TGTGCCAGCACACGCGACAGGGTAGGGGCAGATACGCAGTATTTT. Its protein product is CASTRDRVGADTQYF.

The chain joins TRBV13 to TRBJ2-3; D unresolved. The CDR3 is 14 amino acids. V lost 1 base, J lost 2 bases, and 7 bases lay in between. The germline CDR1 and CDR2 sequences are PRHDT and FYEKMQ (reference sequence). For the CDR3, the DNA is TGTGCCAGCAGCTTAGTAATAGCCACAGATACGCAGTATTTT. As protein: CASSLVIATDTQYF. Together with reference TRBV13 and TRBJ2-3, the CDR3 gives the full variable domain: AAGVIQSPRHLIKEKRETATLKCYPIPRHDTVYWYQQGPGQDPQFLISFYEKMQSDKGSIPDRFSAQQFSDYHSELNMSSLELGDSALYFCASSLVIATDTQYFGPGTRLTVL.

The chain is built from TRBV3-1 and TRBJ2-3; D not resolved. The V and J ends lost 0 bases and 8 bases respectively, with 9 bases between them. The CDR3 contains 13 residues. Looked up from germline, CDR1 is LGHDT and CDR2 is YNNKEL (reference sequence). CDR3 nucleotide sequence: TGTGCCAGCAGCCAAGATGGGGTAGCTACGCAGTATTTT. It yields the protein CASSQDGVATQYF.

This clonotype was seen repeatedly, ten times or more. The chain has TRBV12-3 or TRBV12-4 and TRBJ2-3; D is uncertain. V lost 3 bases and J lost 1, with 5 bases in between. CDR3 length: 13 residues. CDR3 bases: TGTGCCAGCAGTTTGAGCGGCACAGATACGCAGTATTTT. Translating it yields CASSLSGTDTQYF.

Many counts were recorded for this clonotype. The V call is TRBV6-4, the J call TRBJ2-1; 11 nucleotides match TRBD2. Germline V gene sequence: CDR1 MRHNA, CDR2 SNTAGT. The J segment lost 2 bases and the V segment lost 4 bases, leaving 1 base of the junction unmatched. This CDR3 spans 15 amino acids. CDR3 sequence reads: CASSALAGAYNEQFF. CDR3 in DNA: TGTGCCAGCAGTGCACTAGCGGGAGCCTACAATGAGCAGTTCTTC.

This clonotype appeared a few times. CDR3: CASSVYPGTSGGNYEQYF. The CDR3 nucleotides are TGTGCCAGCAGCGTCTACCCCGGGACTAGCGGGGGGAACTACGAGCAGTACTTC. The V gene is TRBV11-1, the J gene TRBJ2-7, with TRBD2 matching 15 bases. Per the germline V gene, CDR1 is SGHAT and CDR2 is FQDESV (reference sequence). V trimming: 5 bases; J trimming: 3 bases; junction bases outside the gene matches: 11. CDR3 length: 18 residues. Full variable domain (remainder filled in from reference TRBV11-1 and TRBJ2-7): EAEVAQSPRYKITEKSQAVAFWCDPISGHATLYWYRQILGQGPELLVQFQDESVVDDSQLPKDRFSAERLKGVDSTLKIQPAELGDSAMYLCASSVYPGTSGGNYEQYFGPGTRLTVT.

This clonotype appeared many times. The J gene is TRBJ1-4, the V gene TRBV4-3; 7 nucleotides align to TRBD1. The V gene's germline CDR1 is LGHNA and CDR2 YSLEER. The CDR3 has 18 amino acids. V was pared by 3 bases and J by 5 bases, with 15 bases of the junction left unmatched. CDR3 in DNA: TGCGCCAGCAGCCAGTTCGGGGACGCAGGGACAGAAAATGAAAAACTGTTTTTT. It translates to CASSQFGDAGTENEKLFF.

The chain is built from TRBV29-1 and TRBJ2-5; D might be TRBD1 (6 bases). V lost 2 bases to trimming and J lost 4 bases, with 17 bases between them. Germline V gene data show CDR1 as SQVTM and CDR2 as ANQGSEA. The CDR3 consists of 15 residues. Written as DNA, the CDR3 is TGCAGCGTTGAATTTCGGGACACCGACGGAGAGACCCAGTACTTC. Its translation: CSVEFRDTDGETQYF.

This rearrangement joins TRBV30 to TRBJ2-3; unclear D gene. Per germline, CDR1 GTSNPN and CDR2 SVGIG (reference sequence). The CDR3 extends over 14 amino acids. Between the trimmed V and J ends, which lost 0 bases and 2 bases, there was a span of 9 bases. CDR3 amino acids: CAWSVLTLTDTQYF. The CDR3 bases are TGTGCCTGGAGTGTACTAACTCTCACAGATACGCAGTATTTT.

The rearrangement joins TRBV12-3 or TRBV12-4 to TRBJ2-1; D unresolved. The ends were cut back, 4 bases at V and 8 bases at J, with 9 bases in the middle. The CDR3 consists of 12 residues. As DNA, the CDR3 is TGTGCCAGCAGTTCCGGGTCGTATGAGCAGTTCTTC. It codes for CASSSGSYEQFF.

This clonotype showed up just a few times. CDR3 in amino acids: CASSLLAAHPDTQYF. DNA for the CDR3: TGTGCCAGTAGTCTACTAGCGGCGCACCCGGATACGCAGTATTTT. This sequence joins TRBV19 and TRBJ2-3; 8 nucleotides align to TRBD2. The germline gives CDR1 LNHDA, CDR2 SQIVND (reference sequence). Losses at the gene ends were 5 bases for V and 6 bases for J; bases not matched to a gene: 10. The length of the CDR3 is 15 residues.

This clonotype was seen a handful of times. The chain recombines TRBV27 with TRBJ2-1, with 7 bases that match TRBD2. The CDR3 is 16 amino acids. V was pared by 6 bases and J by 3 bases, with 11 bases of the junction left unmatched. Germline CDR1 and CDR2: MNHEY and SMNVEV (reference sequence). The CDR3 spells CASSSKGGSSYNEQFF. Here the CDR3 DNA reads TGTGCCAGCAGCTCAAAGGGCGGGAGCAGCTACAATGAGCAGTTCTTC.

This clonotype was found many times. The chain combines TRBV7-2 with TRBJ2-7; the D gene is possibly TRBD1 (6 bases). Trimming took off 3 bases at V and 4 bases at J, with 13 bases between the two ends. There are 14 residues in the CDR3. Germline loops: CDR1 SGHTA, CDR2 FQGNSA. The chain's CDR3 is CASSLSGARYEQYF. DNA for the CDR3: TGTGCCAGCAGCTTGTCAGGGGCTAGGTACGAGCAGTACTTC. The variable domain in full, completed from reference TRBV7-2 and TRBJ2-7, reads GAGVSQSPSNKVTEKGKDVELRCDPISGHTALYWYRQSLGQGLEFLIYFQGNSAPDKSGLPSDRFSAERTGGSVSTLTIQRTQQEDSAVYLCASSLSGARYEQYFGPGTRLTVT.

This rearrangement joins TRBV30 to TRBJ2-5; D is perhaps TRBD2 (6 bases). V lost 0 bases, J lost 2 bases, and 19 bases lay in between. From germline, CDR1 is GTSNPN and CDR2 SVGIG (reference sequence). The CDR3 is 17 residues long. CDR3 in DNA: TGTGCCTGGAGTGTACGGCGACTAGGGATGGGACAAGAGACCCAGTACTTC. It encodes CAWSVRRLGMGQETQYF.

The chain is built from TRBV6-5 and TRBJ2-7, with 8 bases fitting TRBD1. After removal of 2 bases from V and 6 bases from J, the junction contained 3 bases not matched to a gene. The germline CDR1 and CDR2 sequences are MNHEY and SVGAGI. This CDR3 has 13 amino acids. The CDR3 sequence: CASSYQTGAEQYF. The CDR3 nucleotides are TGTGCCAGCAGTTACCAGACAGGGGCCGAGCAGTACTTC.

This clonotype showed up just a few times. The V and J genes are TRBV7-2 and TRBJ1-1; the D is unclear. In germline, CDR1 is SGHTA, CDR2 FQGNSA. The CDR3 contains 13 residues. The V gene lost 5 bases and the J gene lost 1 base, with 8 bases spanning the gap. CDR3 region: CASSDRRNTEAFF. The CDR3 DNA sequence: TGTGCCAGCAGCGATCGAAGGAACACTGAAGCTTTCTTT.

The chain couples TRBV29-1 to TRBJ1-1, with D possibly TRBD1 on 5 matching bases. Germline CDR1 reads SQVTM; CDR2 reads ANQGSEA. The CDR3 consists of 16 residues. Deletions cut 4 bases from V and 1 base from J, with 19 bases between. The CDR3 DNA reads as TGCAGCGTTGTATATCCCTCAGGGTCACGGAACACTGAAGCTTTCTTT. Protein: CSVVYPSGSRNTEAFF.

V and J are TRBV9 and TRBJ2-1; TRBD2 aligns across 11 bases. This CDR3 is built from 15 residues. Germline V gives CDR1 SGDLS, CDR2 YYNGEE. J gave up 7 bases and V 3 bases, and 6 bases lay outside the gene matches. Written as DNA, the CDR3 is TGTGCCAGCAGCGGTAGCGGGGGGGATAGGAATGAGCAGTTCTTC. This sequence encodes CASSGSGGDRNEQFF.